This T cell receptor (beta chain) comes out of a study of cytomegalovirus exposure and HLA in healthy donors. The germline CDR1 and CDR2 sequences are SGHTA and FQGTGA. The CDR3 has 13 residues. V was cut by 5 bases and J by 5 bases, with 12 bases left in between. Study observations and caveats: Later work associated approximately 17,000 TCR beta sequences with HLA alleles at 0.05 false discovery rate. Productive status was seen about 87% or about 30% of the time for most TCR beta V segments in an earlier analysis. Being indistinguishable, some V segments were excluded, TRBV6-2 and TRBV6-3 among them.

PCR involved 60 Vbeta and 13 Jbeta primers. Profiled with immunoSEQ multiplex PCR; TCRdb holds only in-frame clones, not every one. Among 100,000 or so clones listed, approximately 82% were seen once. As for this clone: Its cognate antigen is unknown.

The chain is built from TRBV7-3 and TRBJ2-5; D possibly corresponds to TRBD1 (6 bases). This sequence was found in a man aged 35 to 55 in good health and CMV-seronegative. The sequencing sample was made of PBMCs. The CDR3, as DNA: TGTGCCAGCAGCCGGGGACATCGGGAGACCCAGTACTTC. Encoded protein: CASSRGHRETQYF.